This TCR beta chain was profiled in a study of cytomegalovirus exposure and HLA in healthy donors. Between the trimmed V and J ends, which lost 5 bases and 6 bases, there was a span of 16 bases. Germline CDR1 SGHAT, CDR2 FQNNGV. This CDR3 has 14 amino acids. 60 Vbeta and 13 Jbeta primers were used in PCR. Here immunoSEQ multiplex PCR was the method, and the copy in TCRdb shows in-frame clones only, minus some. The table shows about 160,000 clones, with just under 80% occurring only once. Nominal health characterized the donors when sampled, though unrecorded immune exposures were likely. The chain couples TRBV11-2 to TRBJ1-2; D uncertain. The sequencing input was PBMCs. The clonotype comes from a man aged 18 to 30 in good health and CMV-seropositive. The CDR3 DNA is TGTGCCAGCAGCGCGCCCCCGGGAAAGGATGGCTACACCTTC. Translating gives CASSAPPGKDGYTF.